This record concerns one T cell receptor (beta chain) sequence. A single count supports this clone. Its antigen is still unknown. No base quality values were provided; no much bigger clone lies one nucleotide off. Using the deep immunoSEQ assay, multiplex PCR amplified TCR CDR3 regions from genomic DNA. Extracted genomic DNA from each cell subset was distributed evenly across all wells of several immunoSEQ 96-well plates, and each plate was treated as a replicate. Each replicate PCR for sorted subsets received about 0.2 ug genomic DNA, equal to roughly 33,000 T cell genomes. Purified libraries were quantified with a Qubit 3.0 fluorometer, sized on a Bioanalyzer 2100, and re-quantified with the KAPA Library Quantification kit. Every immunoSEQ 96-well plate was sequenced on a separate single-read 150-cycle Illumina NextSeq 550 flow cell. The paper's processing steps were these. The immunoSEQ output contained only junctional sequences without quality scores, so filtering could not match that applied to full-length reads. To assign V/J genes and CDR3, sequences were annotated against IMGT germline references using PyIR, a Python wrapper for IgBLAST v1.9. Reads with weak V/J assignments (E-value above 1e-6), missing CDR3, stop codons, out-of-frame junctions, or ambiguous translated residues were removed. V3J clonotypes were defined as sequences sharing the same inferred V gene, J gene, and CDR3 amino acid sequence. To compute the percentage overlap between repertoires, the number of shared unique clonotypes was divided by the size of the smaller repertoire. RTK rarefaction, the Chao1 estimator, and Recon v2.1 estimates of unobserved clonotypes were used to assess repertoire richness. OLGA was used to compute generation probabilities for all TCRbeta clonotypes that the gDNA method yielded from a few donors. The table comes from immuneACCESS by way of TCRdb, which keeps in-frame sequences with V and J called. Part of the clones is missing from these tables; in studies checked, under half for an unresolved V gene and the rest for unknown reasons. Clonal size and the V and J genes are those of that table, whereas D and trimming came from the DNA. Across this sample there are 1.5 million to 2.5 million clones, with less than 95% seen only once. The ten most abundant clones make up 1.2% of the sample.

Counted from cysteine to phenylalanine, this CDR3 has 16 amino acids. The retained sequence is limited to the CDR3, 48 bases, with the frame set at the first base. CDR1 is given as MGHRA and CDR2 as YSYEKL, both from the germline V gene. A distance of 12 bases separates the germline ends of V and J, which lose 1 base and 0 bases respectively. CD8 naive samples consisted of CD45RO-negative cells that were positively selected for CCR7, yielding a CD45RA+CCR7+ population without TemRA cells. Healthy HIV-negative adults with no recently reported acute infections or vaccinations were included as donors. Every donor was a Caucasian adult living in Nashville, Tennessee, USA. After blood collection by leukapheresis, PBMCs were isolated using Ficoll-Histopaque density gradient centrifugation and then cryopreserved in the vapor phase of liquid nitrogen. Purity and quantity of every magnetically sorted T cell population were checked by analytical flow cytometry. Each sorted fraction had its genomic DNA isolated and then quantified by UV absorbance on a Nanodrop 2000c.

This specimen belongs to a study of shared clonotypes between healthy human individuals (dated by TCRdb to 2019 to 2021). About the study as a whole: The cohort comprised a couple of women and a few men aged 18 to 49 years. Leukapheresis yielded between about 0.94 and 9 billion PBMCs per donor. To increase sequencing depth and limit assay-specific biases, different laboratories used diverse techniques to prepare libraries and sequence TCR repertoires. For each donor, three plates each were used for CD4 naive and CD4 memory, two plates were used for CD8 naive, and one plate was used for CD8 memory. To estimate repertoire size and how much clonotypes are shared between individuals, the study performed deep sequencing of blood TCR repertoires from roughly five healthy adults.

What the work shows at the level of the full study, not this receptor alone: Only blood was sampled, and tissue TCR repertoires likely differ from those in blood. Compared with non-shared clonotypes, the clonotypes found in all four sorted-subset donors had higher generation probabilities. Incomplete sequencing was indicated by rarefaction of sorted-subset datasets, despite the large sequencing depth. Naive subsets generally had larger estimated clonotype richness than memory subsets did. Across four donors, approximately 5% of naive CD4, roughly 3.8% of naive CD8, approximately 2.5% of memory CD4, and under 0.45% of memory CD8 clonotypes were shared. Pairwise subsampling led to the expectation that sequencing depth would affect the degree of clonotype sharing among donors. Because the study included only a small number of donors, the genetic and exposure-history diversity represented was limited.

The sequence was collected from a man younger than 30 in good health. Sequencing was carried out using naive CD8+ T cells sorted from blood. The sample's cell subset or site, from its label and the paper: CD45RA+CCR7+. Recombination joined TRBV4-1 with TRBJ1-1, and perhaps TRBD1 as D gene, on 6 matching bases. The CDR3 here reads CASSQGTGTLNTEAFF. The DNA is TGCGCCAGCAGCCAAGGAACAGGGACCTTGAACACTGAAGCTTTCTTT.